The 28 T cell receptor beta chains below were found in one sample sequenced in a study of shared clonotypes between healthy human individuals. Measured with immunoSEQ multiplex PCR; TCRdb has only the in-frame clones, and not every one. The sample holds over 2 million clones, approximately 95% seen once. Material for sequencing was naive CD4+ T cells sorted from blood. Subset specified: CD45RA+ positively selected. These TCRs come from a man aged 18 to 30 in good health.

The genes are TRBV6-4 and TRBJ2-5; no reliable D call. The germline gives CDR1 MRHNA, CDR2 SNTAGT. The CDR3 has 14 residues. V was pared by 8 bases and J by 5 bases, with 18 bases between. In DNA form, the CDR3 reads TGTGCCAGCGTTCGGGCCGCAGGTAGGGAGACCCAGTACTTC. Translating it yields CASVRAAGRETQYF.

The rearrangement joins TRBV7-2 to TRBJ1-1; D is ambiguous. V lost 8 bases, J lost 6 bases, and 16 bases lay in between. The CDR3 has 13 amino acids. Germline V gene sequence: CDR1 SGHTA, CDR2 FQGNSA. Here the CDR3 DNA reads TGTGCCAGCGGTATAACCCACCTGGCTGAAGCTTTCTTT. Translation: CASGITHLAEAFF.

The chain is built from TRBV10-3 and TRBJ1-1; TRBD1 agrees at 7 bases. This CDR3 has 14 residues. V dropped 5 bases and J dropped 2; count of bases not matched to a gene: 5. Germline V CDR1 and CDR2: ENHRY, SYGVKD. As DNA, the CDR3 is TGTGCCATCAGTAGACAGGGTGATAACACTGAAGCTTTCTTT. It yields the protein CAISRQGDNTEAFF.

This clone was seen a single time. CDR3 coding DNA: TGTGCCAGCGGGTCCTTGGAAAAGACCCAGTACTTC. Translated, it gives CASGSLEKTQYF. This sequence joins TRBV27 and TRBJ2-5, with no clear D. The CDR3 covers 12 residues. Trimming took off 8 bases at V and 6 bases at J, with 13 bases between the two ends. CDR1 and CDR2 from the germline V gene are MNHEY and SMNVEV (reference sequence).

The CDR3 nucleotides read TGTGCCAGCAGCACCGGGACAGTGTTCTCACCCCTCCACTTT. Translation gives CASSTGTVFSPLHF. The J gene is TRBJ1-6, the V gene TRBV6-5, with TRBD1 matching over 7 bases. Germline CDR1 MNHEY, CDR2 SVGAGI. This CDR3 is 14 amino acids long. J lost 10 bases, V lost 6 bases, and 9 bases had no gene match.

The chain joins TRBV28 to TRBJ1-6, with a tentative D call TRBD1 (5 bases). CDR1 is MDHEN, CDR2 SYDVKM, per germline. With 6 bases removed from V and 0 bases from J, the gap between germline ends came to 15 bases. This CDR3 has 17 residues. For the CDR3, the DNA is TGTGCCAGCAGCCCCCGACAGACTTCCTCCTATAATTCACCCCTCCACTTT. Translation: CASSPRQTSSYNSPLHF.

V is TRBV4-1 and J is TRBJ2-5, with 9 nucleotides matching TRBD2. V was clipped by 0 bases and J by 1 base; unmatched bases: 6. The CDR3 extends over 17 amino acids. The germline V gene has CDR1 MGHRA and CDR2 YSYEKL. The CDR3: CASSQDLGGRAQETQYF. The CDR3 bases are TGCGCCAGCAGCCAAGATCTTGGCGGGAGGGCCCAAGAGACCCAGTACTTC.

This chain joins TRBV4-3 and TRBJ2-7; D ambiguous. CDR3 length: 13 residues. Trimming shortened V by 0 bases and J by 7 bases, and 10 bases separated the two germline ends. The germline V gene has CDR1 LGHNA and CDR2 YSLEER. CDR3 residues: CASSQEVLREQYF. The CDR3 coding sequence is TGCGCCAGCAGCCAAGAGGTCCTGAGAGAGCAGTACTTC.

The CDR3 spells CAWRPGQGAGYTF. The CDR3 nucleotides read TGTGCCTGGAGGCCGGGACAGGGTGCTGGCTACACCTTC. V and J are TRBV30 and TRBJ1-2; 9 bases fit TRBD1. The V gene's germline CDR1 is GTSNPN and CDR2 SVGIG (reference sequence). CDR3 size: 13 residues. J was trimmed by 7 bases and V by 3 bases; bases with no gene match: 6.

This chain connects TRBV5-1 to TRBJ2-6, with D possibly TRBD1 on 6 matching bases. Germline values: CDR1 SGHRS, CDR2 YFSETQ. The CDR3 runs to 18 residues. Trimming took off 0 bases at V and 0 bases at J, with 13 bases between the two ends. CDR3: CASSLEGTPGSGANVLTF. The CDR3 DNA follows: TGCGCCAGCAGCTTGGAGGGGACACCTGGCTCTGGGGCCAACGTCCTGACTTTC.

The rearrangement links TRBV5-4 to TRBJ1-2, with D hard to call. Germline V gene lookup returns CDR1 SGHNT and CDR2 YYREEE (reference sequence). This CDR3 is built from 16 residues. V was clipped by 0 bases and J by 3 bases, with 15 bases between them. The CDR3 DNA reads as TGTGCCAGCAGCTTGGTTTCGCTTGGGCTTCACTATGGCTACACCTTC. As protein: CASSLVSLGLHYGYTF.

Written as DNA, the CDR3 is TGCGCCAGCAGCTCAGGGGGGCGCGGTAGTACTGAAGCTTTCTTT. Encoded protein: CASSSGGRGSTEAFF. The chain links TRBV5-1 to TRBJ1-1; 7 bases are shared with TRBD1. Germline CDR1 is SGHRS and CDR2 is YFSETQ. V trimming: 3 bases; J trimming: 5 bases; junction bases outside the gene matches: 10. The CDR3 is 15 amino acids.

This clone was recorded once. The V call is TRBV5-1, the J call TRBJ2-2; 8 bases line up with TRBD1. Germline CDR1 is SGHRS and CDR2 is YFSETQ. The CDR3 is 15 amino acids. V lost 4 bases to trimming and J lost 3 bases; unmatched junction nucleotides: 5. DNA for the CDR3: TGCGCCAGCAGCCCACCGACAGGGGACACCGGGGAGCTGTTTTTT. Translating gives CASSPPTGDTGELFF.

The CDR3 sequence is CASSEPGTPNTEAFF. Written as DNA, the CDR3 is TGTGCCAGCAGTGAACCCGGGACACCGAACACTGAAGCTTTCTTT. The chain links TRBV6-1 to TRBJ1-1; a weak D match, TRBD1 (6 bases). V was pared by 2 bases and J by 1 base, with 11 bases between. This CDR3 comprises 15 residues. The V gene's germline CDR1 is MNHNS and CDR2 SASEGT.

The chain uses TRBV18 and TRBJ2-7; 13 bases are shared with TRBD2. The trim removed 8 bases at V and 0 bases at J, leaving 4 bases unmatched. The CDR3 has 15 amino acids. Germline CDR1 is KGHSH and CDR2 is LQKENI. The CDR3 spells CASRTSGGHSYEQYF. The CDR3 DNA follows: TGTGCCAGCAGGACTAGCGGGGGCCACTCCTACGAGCAGTACTTC. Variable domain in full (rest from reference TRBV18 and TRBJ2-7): NAGVMQNPRHLVRRRGQEARLRCSPMKGHSHVYWYRQLPEEGLKFMVYLQKENIIDESGMPKERFSAEFPKEGPSILRIQQVVRGDSAAYFCASRTSGGHSYEQYFGPGTRLTVT.

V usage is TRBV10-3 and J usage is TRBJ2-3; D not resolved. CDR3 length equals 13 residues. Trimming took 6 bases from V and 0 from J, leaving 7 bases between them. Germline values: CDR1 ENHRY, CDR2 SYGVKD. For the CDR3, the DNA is TGTGCCATCAGGCGGTCTAGCACAGATACGCAGTATTTT. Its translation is CAIRRSSTDTQYF.

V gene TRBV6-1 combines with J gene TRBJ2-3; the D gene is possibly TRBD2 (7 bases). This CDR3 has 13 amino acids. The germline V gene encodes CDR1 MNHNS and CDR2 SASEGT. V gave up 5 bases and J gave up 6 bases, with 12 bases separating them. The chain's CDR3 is CASSKGGPDTQYF. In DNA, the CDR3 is TGTGCCAGCAGTAAGGGGGGGCCTGATACGCAGTATTTT.

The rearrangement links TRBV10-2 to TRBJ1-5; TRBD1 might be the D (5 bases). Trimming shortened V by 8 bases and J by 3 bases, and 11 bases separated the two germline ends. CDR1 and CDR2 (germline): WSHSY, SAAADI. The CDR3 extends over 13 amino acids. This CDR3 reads CASGGGDNQPQHF. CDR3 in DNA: TGCGCCAGCGGGGGAGGGGACAATCAGCCCCAGCATTTT.

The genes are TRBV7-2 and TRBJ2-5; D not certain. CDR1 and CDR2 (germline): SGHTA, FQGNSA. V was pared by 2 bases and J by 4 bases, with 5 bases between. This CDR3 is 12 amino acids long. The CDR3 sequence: CASSLFRETQYF. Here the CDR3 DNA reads TGTGCCAGCAGCTTATTTAGAGAGACCCAGTACTTC.

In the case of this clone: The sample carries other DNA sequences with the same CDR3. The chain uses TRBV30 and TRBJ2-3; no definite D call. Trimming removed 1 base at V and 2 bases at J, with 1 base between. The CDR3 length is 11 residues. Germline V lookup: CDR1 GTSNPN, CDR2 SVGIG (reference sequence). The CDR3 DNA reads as TGTGCCTGGAGTGACACAGATACGCAGTATTTT. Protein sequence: CAWSDTDTQYF.

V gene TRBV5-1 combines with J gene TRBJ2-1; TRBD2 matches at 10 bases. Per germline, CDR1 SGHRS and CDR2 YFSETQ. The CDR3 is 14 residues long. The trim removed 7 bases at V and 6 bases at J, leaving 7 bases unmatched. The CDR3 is CASCRTSGSNEQFF. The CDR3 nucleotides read TGCGCCAGCTGTCGGACTAGCGGATCCAATGAGCAGTTCTTC. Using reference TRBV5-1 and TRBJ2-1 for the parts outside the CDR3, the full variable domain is KAGVTQTPRYLIKTRGQQVTLSCSPISGHRSVSWYQQTPGQGLQFLFEYFSETQRNKGNFPGRFSGRQFSNSRSEMNVSTLELGDSALYLCASCRTSGSNEQFFGPGTRLTVL.

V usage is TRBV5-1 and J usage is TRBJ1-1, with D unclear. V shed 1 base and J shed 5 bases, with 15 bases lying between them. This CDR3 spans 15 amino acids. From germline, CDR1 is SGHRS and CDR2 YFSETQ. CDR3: CASSLIVGAGTEAFF. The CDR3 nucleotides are TGCGCCAGCAGCTTGATCGTAGGCGCGGGGACTGAAGCTTTCTTT.

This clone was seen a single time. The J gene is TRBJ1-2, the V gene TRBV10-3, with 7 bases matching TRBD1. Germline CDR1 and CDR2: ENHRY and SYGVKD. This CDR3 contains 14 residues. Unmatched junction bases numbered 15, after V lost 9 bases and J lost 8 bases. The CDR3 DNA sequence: TGTGCCATTTCTGCGACAGGGCCGTCACGGGGCTACACCTTC. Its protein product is CAISATGPSRGYTF.

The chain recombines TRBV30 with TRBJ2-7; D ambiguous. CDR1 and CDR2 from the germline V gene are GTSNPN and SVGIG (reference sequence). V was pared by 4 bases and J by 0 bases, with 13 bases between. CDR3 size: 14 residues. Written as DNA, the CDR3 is TGTGCCTGGACAAGGCGAGGTGGCTCCTACGAGCAGTACTTC. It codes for CAWTRRGGSYEQYF.

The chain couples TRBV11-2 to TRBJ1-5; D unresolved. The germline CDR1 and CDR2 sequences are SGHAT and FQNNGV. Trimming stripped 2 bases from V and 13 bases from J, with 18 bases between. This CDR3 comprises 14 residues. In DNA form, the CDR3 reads TGTGCCAGCAGCTTAATGATGGGGTCACCCTTACAGCATTTT. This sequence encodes CASSLMMGSPLQHF.

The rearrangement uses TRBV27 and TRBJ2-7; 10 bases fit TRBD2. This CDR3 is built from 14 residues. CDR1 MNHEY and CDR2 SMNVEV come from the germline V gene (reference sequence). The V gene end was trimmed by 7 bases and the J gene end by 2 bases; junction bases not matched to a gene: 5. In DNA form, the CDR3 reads TGTGCCAGCAATCGAGCGGGAGGGCCCTACGAGCAGTACTTC. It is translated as CASNRAGGPYEQYF.

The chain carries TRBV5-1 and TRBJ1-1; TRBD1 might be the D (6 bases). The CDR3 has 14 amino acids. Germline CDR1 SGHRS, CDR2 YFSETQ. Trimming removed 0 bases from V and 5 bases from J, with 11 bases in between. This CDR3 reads CASSLGTALTEAFF. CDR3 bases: TGCGCCAGCAGCTTGGGGACAGCCCTGACTGAAGCTTTCTTT.

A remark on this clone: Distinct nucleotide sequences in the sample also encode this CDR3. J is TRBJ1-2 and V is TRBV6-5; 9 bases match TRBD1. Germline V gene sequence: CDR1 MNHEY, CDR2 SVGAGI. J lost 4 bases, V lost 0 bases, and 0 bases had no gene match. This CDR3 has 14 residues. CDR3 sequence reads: CASSYSTGGYGYTF. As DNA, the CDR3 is TGTGCCAGCAGTTACTCGACAGGGGGCTATGGCTACACCTTC.